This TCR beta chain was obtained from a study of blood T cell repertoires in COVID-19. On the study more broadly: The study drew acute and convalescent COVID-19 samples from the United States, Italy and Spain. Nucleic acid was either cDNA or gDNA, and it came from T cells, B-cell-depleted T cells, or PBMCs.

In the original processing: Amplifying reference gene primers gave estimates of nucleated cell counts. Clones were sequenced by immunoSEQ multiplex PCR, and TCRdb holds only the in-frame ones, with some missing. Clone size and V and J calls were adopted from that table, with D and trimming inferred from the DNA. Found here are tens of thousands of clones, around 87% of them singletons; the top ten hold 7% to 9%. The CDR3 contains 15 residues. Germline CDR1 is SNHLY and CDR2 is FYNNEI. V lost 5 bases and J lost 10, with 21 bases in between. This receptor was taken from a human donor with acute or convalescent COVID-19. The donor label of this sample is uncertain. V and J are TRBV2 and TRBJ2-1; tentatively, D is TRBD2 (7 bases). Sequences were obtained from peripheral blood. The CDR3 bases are TGTGCCAGCAGTTCCGCTGGCGGGGGCCCGGTCGAGCAGTTCTTC. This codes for CASSSAGGGPVEQFF.